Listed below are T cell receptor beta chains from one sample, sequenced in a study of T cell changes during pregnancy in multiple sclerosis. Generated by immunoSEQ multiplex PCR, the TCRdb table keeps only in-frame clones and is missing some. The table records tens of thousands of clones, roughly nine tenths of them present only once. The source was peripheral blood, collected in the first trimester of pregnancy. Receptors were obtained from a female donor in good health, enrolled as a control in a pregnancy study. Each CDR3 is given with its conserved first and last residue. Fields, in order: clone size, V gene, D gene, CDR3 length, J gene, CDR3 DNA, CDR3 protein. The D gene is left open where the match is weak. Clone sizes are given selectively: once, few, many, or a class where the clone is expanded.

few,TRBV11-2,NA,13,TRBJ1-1,TGTGCCAGCAGCTTAGGAGTGAACACTGAAGCTTTCTTT,CASSLGVNTEAFF
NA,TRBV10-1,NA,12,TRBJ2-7,TGCGCCAGCAGTGGACAGGCGTACGAGCAGTACTTC,CASSGQAYEQYF
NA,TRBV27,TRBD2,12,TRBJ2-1,TGTGCCAGCAGCCACGGTTTAGCGGGGGAGTTCTTC,CASSHGLAGEFF
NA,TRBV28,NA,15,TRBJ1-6,TGTGCCAGCACTAAGACAGGACCGTATAATTCACCCCTCCACTTT,CASTKTGPYNSPLHF
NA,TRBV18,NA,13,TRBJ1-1,TGTGCCAGCTCACCGGGACTAAACACTGAAGCTTTCTTT,CASSPGLNTEAFF
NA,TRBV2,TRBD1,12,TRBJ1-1,TGTGCCTCAGGGACAGAGAACACTGAAGCTTTCTTT,CASGTENTEAFF
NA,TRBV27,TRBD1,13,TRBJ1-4,TGTGCCAGCAGGACCGGGACAGGGACAAAACTGTTTTTT,CASRTGTGTKLFF
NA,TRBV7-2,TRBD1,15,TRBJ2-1,TGTGCCAGCAGCCAACCGGGACAGAAGTACAATGAGCAGTTCTTC,CASSQPGQKYNEQFF
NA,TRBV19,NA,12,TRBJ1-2,TGTGCCAGTGTAGACAGCTTTTATGGCTACACCTTC,CASVDSFYGYTF
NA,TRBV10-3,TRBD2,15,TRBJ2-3,TGTGCCATCAGTGATGGGCTAGCGGGGACAGATACGCAGTATTTT,CAISDGLAGTDTQYF
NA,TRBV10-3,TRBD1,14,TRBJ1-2,TGTGCCATCATGACGGTGACAGGGCGCGCTGGCTACACCTTC,CAIMTVTGRAGYTF
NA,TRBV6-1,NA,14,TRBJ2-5,TGTGCCAGCGCCCAACCGGACAGTATCGAGACCCAGTACTTC,CASAQPDSIETQYF
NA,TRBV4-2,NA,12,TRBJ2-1,TGTGCCAGCAGCCAAGAACACGGGGGGCTGTTCTTC,CASSQEHGGLFF
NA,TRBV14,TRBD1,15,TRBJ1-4,TGTGCCAGCAGCCCACAGGGACAGAAGAATGAAAAACTGTTTTTT,CASSPQGQKNEKLFF
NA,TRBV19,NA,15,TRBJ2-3,TGTGCCAGTAGTAGGTCCGGGTCCTTGGGAGATACGCAGTATTTT,CASSRSGSLGDTQYF
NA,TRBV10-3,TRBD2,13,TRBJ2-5,TGTGCCACCGGACTAGTAGCGGGCGAGACCCAGTACTTC,CATGLVAGETQYF
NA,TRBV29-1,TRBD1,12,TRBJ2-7,TGCAGCGTACGGACAGGTCTCTACGAGCAGTACTTC,CSVRTGLYEQYF
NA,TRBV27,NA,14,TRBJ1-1,TGTGCCAGCAGCTCAGGGTTCTTGGGCACTGAAGCTTTCTTT,CASSSGFLGTEAFF
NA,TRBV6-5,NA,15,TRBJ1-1,TGTGCCAGCAGTACGGATGGGGGGAGGGACACTGAAGCTTTCTTT,CASSTDGGRDTEAFF
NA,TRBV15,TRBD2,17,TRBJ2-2,TGTGCCACCAGCAGAGAACTAGCGGGAGCGGACACCGGGGAGCTGTTTTTT,CATSRELAGADTGELFF
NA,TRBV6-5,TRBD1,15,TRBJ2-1,TGTGCCAGCAGTACGATGGCAGGGGGCCACGGTGAGCAGTTCTTC,CASSTMAGGHGEQFF
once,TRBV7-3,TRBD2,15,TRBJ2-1,TGTGCCAGACTTCGACTAGCCTTCGTATGGAATGAGCAGTTCTTC,CARLRLAFVWNEQFF
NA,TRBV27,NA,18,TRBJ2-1,TGTGCCCGTGGGTGGGGGCGACGGGACCTTTGGTCTTACAATGAGCAGTTCTTC,CARGWGRRDLWSYNEQFF
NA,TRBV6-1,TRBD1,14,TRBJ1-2,TGTGCCAGCAGTGGGCAGGGGGGTATCTATGGCTACACCTTC,CASSGQGGIYGYTF
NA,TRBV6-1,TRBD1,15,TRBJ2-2,TGTGCCACGGTTGCCAGGGACAGGGCCACCGGGGAGCTGTTTTTT,CATVARDRATGELFF
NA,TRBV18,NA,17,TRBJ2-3,TGTGCCAGCTCACCATTGTTGACCCCGGTTAGCCCAGATACGCAGTATTTT,CASSPLLTPVSPDTQYF
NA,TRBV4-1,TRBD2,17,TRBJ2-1,TGCGCCAGCAGCCAAGATCAGCGGGGGCACTCCTACAATGAGCAGTTCTTC,CASSQDQRGHSYNEQFF
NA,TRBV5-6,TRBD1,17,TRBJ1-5,TGTGCCAGCAGCTCGGACAGGGGTGTTTGGGGCAATCAGCCCCAGCATTTT,CASSSDRGVWGNQPQHF
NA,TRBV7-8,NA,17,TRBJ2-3,TGTGCCAGCAGCTTCTCTAGAGCCCCGGCCAGCACAGATACGCAGTATTTT,CASSFSRAPASTDTQYF
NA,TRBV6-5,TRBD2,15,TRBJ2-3,TGTGCCAGCAGTTCAGGGGCTAGCGGGGGGGGTACGCAGTATTTT,CASSSGASGGGTQYF
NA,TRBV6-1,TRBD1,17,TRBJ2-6,TGTGCCAGCAGTGCGGGACAGGCAATATCTGGGGCCAACGTCCTGACTTTC,CASSAGQAISGANVLTF
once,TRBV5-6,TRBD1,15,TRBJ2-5,TGTGCCAGCAGCTTGAGGGGGCCTGTTCAAGAGACCCAGTACTTC,CASSLRGPVQETQYF
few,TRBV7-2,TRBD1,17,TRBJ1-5,TGTGCCAGCAGCTTAGCCGGGGACAGGGGAGGCATTCAGCCCCAGCATTTT,CASSLAGDRGGIQPQHF
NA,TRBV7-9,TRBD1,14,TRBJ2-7,TGTGCCAGCAGCTTAGATTTGGACAGGGGGCAACAGTACTTC,CASSLDLDRGQQYF
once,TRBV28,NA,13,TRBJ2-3,TGTGCCAGCAGTTGGACAGTCACAGATACGCAGTATTTT,CASSWTVTDTQYF
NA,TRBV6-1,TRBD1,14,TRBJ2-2,TGTGCCAGCACACGGACAGGGAATAGCGGGGAGCTGTTTTTT,CASTRTGNSGELFF